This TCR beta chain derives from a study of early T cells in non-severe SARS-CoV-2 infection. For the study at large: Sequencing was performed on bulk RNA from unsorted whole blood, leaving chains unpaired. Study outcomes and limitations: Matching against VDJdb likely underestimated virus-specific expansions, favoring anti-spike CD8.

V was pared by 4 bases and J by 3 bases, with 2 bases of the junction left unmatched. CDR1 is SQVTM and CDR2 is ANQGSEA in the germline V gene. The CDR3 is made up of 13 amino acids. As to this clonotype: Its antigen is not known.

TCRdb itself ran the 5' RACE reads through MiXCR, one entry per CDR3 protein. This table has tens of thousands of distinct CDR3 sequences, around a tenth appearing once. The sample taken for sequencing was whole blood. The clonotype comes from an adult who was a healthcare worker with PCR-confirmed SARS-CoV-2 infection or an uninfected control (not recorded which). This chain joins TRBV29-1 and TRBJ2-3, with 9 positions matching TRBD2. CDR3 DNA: TGCAGCGTTGGACTAGCGGAAACAGATACGCAGTATTTT. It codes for CSVGLAETDTQYF.